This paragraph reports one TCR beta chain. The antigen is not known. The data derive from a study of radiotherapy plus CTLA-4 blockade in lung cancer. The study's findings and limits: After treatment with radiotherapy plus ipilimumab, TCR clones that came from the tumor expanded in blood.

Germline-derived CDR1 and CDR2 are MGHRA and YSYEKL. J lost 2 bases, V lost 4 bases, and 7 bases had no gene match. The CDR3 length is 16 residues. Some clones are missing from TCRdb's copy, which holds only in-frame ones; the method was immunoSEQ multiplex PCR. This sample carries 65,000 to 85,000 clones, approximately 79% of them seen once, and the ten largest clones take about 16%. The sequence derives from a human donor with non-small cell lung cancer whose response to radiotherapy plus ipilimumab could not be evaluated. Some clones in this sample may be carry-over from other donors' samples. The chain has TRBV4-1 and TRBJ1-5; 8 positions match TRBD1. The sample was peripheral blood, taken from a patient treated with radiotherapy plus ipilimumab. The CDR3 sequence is CASSLEPGQGNQPQHF. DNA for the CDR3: TGCGCCAGCAGCCTAGAACCGGGACAGGGCAATCAGCCCCAGCATTTT.